The T cell receptor beta chain described here comes from a study of early T cells in non-severe SARS-CoV-2 infection (dated by TCRdb to about 2021). Context from the whole study: Because TCR sequencing relied on bulk RNA taken from unsorted whole blood, pairing of alpha and beta chains was not possible.

Receptor amplification or capture employed 5' RACE. TCRdb shows the sequencer as NextSeq 500. Unique molecular identifiers were attached to individual cDNA molecules in the TCR library protocol so that sequencing error and PCR bias could be corrected. Both TCR alpha and beta chains were sequenced, and tight co-correlation was observed between alpha and beta sequence abundances in each sample. The source study handled its data this way. Decombinator V4 was used to annotate the V gene, J gene and CDR3 of the TCR sequences. TCRs were defined as expanded if a significant change between any two time points was detected under a Poisson model with p below 0.0001. TCR abundances were normalised to the total number of TCRs sequenced per sample and were expressed as counts per million. VDJdb, accessed 1 November 2021, was searched for CMV, EBV and SARS-CoV-2 annotated TCRs, with TCRs annotated for multiple antigens excluded. TCRdb applied fastp at Q25 and MiXCR to the public reads, then kept only in-frame beta chains. Under each unique CDR3 protein, matching rows form one entry showing the most common genes and DNA. The V and J calls, along with clone size, are taken from TCRdb and not from the paper's own processing. The table for this sample lists about 49,000 distinct CDR3 sequences; around 6% of them were counted only once. The biggest ten clones account for roughly 2.8% of the sample.

What the research found in general, with its limitations: Matching against VDJdb was skewed toward anti-spike CD8 responses, likely underestimated virus-specific expansions, and missed private and CD4 specificities.

This was a case-control study nested in a cohort of healthcare workers in London, UK, who had nasopharyngeal swab PCR tests and blood samples taken every week. Healthcare workers were enrolled in the week of the UK lockdown, from 23 to 31 March 2020, and were followed every week for up to roughly 16 weeks. The table lists this clonotype with a few counts. The clone's antigen remains unknown. No much larger clone exists at a distance of one base, and base qualities are not known. The sequence derives from an adult who was a healthcare worker with PCR-confirmed SARS-CoV-2 infection or an uninfected control (not recorded which). This material consisted of whole blood, taken at baseline.

Read as DNA, the sequence is TGTGCCAGTAGTCCGGCACCGACCTACGAGCAGTACTTC. It translates as CASSPAPTYEQYF. Recombination connected TRBV19 to TRBJ2-7, with the D gene call left open. V is clipped by 5 bases and J by 2 bases, and the sequence between their germline boundaries is 10 bases long. Reading the germline V gene (reference sequence) gives CDR1 LNHDA and CDR2 SQIVND. Its CDR3 holds 13 amino acids, cysteine through phenylalanine. Kept here is only the CDR3 DNA, which spans 39 bases and is read in frame from base 1.